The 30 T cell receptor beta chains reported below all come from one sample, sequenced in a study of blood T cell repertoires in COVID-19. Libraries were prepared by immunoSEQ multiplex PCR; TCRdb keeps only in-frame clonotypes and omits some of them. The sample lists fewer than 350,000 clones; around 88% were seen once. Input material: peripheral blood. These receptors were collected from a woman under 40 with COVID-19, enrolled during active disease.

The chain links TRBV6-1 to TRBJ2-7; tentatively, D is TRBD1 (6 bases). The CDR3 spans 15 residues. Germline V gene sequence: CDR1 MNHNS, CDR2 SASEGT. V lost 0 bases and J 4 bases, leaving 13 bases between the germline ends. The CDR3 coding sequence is TGTGCCAGCAGTGAAGCCAGACAGGAGATATACGAGCAGTACGTC. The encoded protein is CASSEARQEIYEQYV.

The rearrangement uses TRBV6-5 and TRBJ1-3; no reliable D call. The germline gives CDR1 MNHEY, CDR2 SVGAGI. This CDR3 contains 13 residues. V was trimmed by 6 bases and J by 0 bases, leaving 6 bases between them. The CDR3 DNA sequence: TGTGCCAGCAGGAGAATCTCTGGAAACACCATATATTTT. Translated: CASRRISGNTIYF.

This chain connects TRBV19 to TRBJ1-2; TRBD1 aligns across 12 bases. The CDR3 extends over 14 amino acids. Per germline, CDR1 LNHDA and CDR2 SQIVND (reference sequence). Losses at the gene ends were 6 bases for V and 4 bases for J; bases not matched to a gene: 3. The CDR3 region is CASSGTGGGYGYTF. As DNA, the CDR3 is TGTGCCAGTAGCGGGACAGGGGGCGGCTATGGCTACACCTTC.

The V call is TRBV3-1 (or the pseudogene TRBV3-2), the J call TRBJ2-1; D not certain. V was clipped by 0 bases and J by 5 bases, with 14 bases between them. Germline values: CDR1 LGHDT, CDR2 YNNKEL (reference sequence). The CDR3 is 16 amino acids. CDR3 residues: CASSQESSYLDNEQFF. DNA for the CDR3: TGTGCCAGCAGCCAAGAATCTAGTTATCTTGACAATGAGCAGTTCTTC.

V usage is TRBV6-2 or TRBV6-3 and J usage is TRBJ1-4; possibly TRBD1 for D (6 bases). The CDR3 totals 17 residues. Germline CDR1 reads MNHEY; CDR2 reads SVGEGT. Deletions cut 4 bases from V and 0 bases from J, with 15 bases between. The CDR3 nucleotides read TGTGCCAGCAGTTTCCGCACAGGGACCCCAACTAATGAAAAACTGTTTTTT. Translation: CASSFRTGTPTNEKLFF.

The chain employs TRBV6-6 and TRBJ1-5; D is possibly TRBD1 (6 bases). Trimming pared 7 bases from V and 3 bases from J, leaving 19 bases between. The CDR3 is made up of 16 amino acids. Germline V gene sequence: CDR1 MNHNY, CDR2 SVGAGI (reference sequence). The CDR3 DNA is TGTGCCAGCACCTACAGGGCAGGTAGTAACAATCAGCCCCAGCATTTT. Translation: CASTYRAGSNNQPQHF.

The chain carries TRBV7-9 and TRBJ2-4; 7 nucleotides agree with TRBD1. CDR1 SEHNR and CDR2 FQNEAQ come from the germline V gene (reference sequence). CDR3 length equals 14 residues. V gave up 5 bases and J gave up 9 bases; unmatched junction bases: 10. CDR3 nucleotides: TGTGCCAGCAGCCCCGACAGGGCCTTGGGCATTCAGTACTTC. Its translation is CASSPDRALGIQYF.

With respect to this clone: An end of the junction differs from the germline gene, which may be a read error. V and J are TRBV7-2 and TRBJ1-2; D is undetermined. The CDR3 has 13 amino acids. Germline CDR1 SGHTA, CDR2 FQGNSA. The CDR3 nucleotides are TGTGCCAGCAGCTGGGGTACGGAGGCCTCCTTATCCTTC. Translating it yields CASSWGTEASLSF.

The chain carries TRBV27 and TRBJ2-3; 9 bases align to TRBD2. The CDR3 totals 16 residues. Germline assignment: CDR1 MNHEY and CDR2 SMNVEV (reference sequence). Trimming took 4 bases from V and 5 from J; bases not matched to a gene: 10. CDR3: CASSWVAGDPQDTQYF. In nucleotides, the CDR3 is TGTGCCAGCAGTTGGGTAGCGGGGGACCCGCAAGATACGCAGTATTTT.

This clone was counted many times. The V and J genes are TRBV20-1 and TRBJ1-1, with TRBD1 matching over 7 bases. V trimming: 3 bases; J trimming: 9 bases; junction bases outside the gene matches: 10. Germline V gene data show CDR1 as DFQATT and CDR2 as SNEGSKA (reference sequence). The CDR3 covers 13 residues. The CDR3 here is CSASRQGSIQAFF. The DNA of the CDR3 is TGCAGTGCTAGTCGACAGGGCTCCATCCAAGCTTTCTTT.

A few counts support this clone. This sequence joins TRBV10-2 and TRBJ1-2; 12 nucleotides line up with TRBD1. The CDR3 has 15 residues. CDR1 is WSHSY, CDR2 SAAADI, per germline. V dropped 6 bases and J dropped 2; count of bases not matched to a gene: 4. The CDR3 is CASRGTGGFNYGYTF. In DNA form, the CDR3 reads TGCGCCAGCAGGGGGACAGGGGGCTTCAACTATGGCTACACCTTC.

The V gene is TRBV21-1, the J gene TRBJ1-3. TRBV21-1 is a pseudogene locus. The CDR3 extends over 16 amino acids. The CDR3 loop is CASSKRPRVGGYTIYF. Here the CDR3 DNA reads TGTGCCAGCAGCAAAAGACCGAGGGTTGGTGGGTACACCATATATTTT.

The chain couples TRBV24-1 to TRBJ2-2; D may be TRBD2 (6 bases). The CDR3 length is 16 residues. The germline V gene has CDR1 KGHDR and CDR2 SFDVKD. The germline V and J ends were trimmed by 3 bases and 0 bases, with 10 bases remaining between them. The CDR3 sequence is CATSDPGGANTGELFF. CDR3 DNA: TGTGCCACCAGTGATCCCGGGGGAGCGAACACCGGGGAGCTGTTTTTT.

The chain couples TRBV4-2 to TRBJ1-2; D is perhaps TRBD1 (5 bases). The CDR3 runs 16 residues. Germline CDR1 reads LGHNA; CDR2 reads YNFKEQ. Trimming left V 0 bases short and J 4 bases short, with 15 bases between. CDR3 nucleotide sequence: TGTGCCAGCAGCCAAGATCACGAAGGGGAGGGCTATGGCTACACCTTC. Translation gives CASSQDHEGEGYGYTF.

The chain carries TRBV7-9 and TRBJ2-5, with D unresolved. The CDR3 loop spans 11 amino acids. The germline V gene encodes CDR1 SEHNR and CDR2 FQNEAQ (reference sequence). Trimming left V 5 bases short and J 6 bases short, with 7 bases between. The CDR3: CASSHGQTQYF. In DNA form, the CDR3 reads TGTGCCAGCAGCCATGGCCAGACCCAGTACTTC.

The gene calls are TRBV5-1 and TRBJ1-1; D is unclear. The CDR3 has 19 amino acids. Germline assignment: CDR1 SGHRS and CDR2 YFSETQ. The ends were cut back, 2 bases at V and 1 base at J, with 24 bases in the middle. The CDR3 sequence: CASSFGGVRESVKNTEAFF. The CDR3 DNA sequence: TGCGCCAGCAGCTTCGGTGGGGTGCGGGAGTCTGTTAAGAACACTGAAGCTTTCTTT.

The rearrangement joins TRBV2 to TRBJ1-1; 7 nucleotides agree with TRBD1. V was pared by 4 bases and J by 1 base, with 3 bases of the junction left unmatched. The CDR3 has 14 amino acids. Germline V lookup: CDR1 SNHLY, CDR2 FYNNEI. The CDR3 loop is CASSAGQSNTEAFF. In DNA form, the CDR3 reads TGTGCCAGCAGTGCGGGACAGTCGAACACTGAAGCTTTCTTT.

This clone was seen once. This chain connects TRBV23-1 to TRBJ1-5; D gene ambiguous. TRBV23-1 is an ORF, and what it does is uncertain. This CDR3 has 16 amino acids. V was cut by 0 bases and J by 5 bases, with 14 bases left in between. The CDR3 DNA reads TGCGCCAGCAGTCAATCCCTCAGCCGGAGGGATCAGCCCCAGCATTTT. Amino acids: CASSQSLSRRDQPQHF.

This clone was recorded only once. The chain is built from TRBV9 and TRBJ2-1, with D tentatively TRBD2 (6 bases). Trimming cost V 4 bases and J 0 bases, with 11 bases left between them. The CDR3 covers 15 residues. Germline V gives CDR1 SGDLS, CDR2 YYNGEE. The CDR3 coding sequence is TGTGCCAGCAGCCCGAGGGACTTCTCCTACAATGAGCAGTTCTTC. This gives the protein CASSPRDFSYNEQFF.

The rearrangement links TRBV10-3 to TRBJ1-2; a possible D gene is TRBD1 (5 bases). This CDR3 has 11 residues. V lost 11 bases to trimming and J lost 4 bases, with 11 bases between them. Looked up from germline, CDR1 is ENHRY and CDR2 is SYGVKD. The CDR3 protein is CALLGGYGYTF. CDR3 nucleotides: TGTGCCCTCCTCGGGGGCTATGGCTACACCTTC.

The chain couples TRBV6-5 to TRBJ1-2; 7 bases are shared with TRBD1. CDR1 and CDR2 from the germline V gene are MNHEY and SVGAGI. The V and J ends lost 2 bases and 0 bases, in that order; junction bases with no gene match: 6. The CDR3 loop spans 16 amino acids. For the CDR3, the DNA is TGTGCCAGCAGTTACCATGGGACAGACTCTAACTATGGCTACACCTTC. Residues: CASSYHGTDSNYGYTF.

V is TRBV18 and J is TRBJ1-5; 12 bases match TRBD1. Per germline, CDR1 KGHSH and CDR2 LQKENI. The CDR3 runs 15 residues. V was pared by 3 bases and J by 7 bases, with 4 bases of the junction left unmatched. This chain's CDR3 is CASSPGTGGRQPQHF. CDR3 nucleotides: TGTGCCAGCTCACCCGGGACAGGGGGCCGGCAGCCCCAGCATTTT. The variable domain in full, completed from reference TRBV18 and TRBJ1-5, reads NAGVMQNPRHLVRRRGQEARLRCSPMKGHSHVYWYRQLPEEGLKFMVYLQKENIIDESGMPKERFSAEFPKEGPSILRIQQVVRGDSAAYFCASSPGTGGRQPQHFGDGTRLSIL.

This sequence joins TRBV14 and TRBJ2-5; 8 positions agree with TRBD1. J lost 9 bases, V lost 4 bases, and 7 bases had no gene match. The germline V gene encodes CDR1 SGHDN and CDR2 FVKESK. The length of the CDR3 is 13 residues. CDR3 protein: CASSLMDRVAQYF. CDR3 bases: TGTGCCAGCAGCCTCATGGACAGGGTGGCCCAGTACTTC.

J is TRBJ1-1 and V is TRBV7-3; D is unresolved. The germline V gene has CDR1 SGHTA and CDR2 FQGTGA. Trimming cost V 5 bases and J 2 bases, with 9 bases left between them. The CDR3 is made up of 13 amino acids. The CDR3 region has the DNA TGTGCCAGCAGCGTTCAGGTTAACACTGAAGCTTTCTTT. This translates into CASSVQVNTEAFF.

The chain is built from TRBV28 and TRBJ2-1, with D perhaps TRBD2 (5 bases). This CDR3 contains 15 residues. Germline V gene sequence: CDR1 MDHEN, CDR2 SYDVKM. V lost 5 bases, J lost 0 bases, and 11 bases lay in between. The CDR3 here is CASSILGSSYNEQFF. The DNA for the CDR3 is TGTGCCAGCAGTATCTTGGGGAGCTCCTACAATGAGCAGTTCTTC.

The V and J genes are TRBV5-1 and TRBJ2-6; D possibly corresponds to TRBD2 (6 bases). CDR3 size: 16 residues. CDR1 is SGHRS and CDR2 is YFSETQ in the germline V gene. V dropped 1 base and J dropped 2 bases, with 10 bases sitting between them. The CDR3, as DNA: TGCGCCAGCAGCTTGAAAGGGGAGGCTGGGGCCAACGTCCTGACTTTC. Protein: CASSLKGEAGANVLTF.

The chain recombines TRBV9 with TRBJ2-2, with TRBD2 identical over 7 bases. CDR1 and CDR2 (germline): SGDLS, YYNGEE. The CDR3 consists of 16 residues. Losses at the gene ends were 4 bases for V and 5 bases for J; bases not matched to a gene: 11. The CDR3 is CASSPLAGGLTGELFF. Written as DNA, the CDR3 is TGTGCCAGCAGCCCCCTCGCCGGGGGGTTAACCGGGGAGCTGTTTTTT.

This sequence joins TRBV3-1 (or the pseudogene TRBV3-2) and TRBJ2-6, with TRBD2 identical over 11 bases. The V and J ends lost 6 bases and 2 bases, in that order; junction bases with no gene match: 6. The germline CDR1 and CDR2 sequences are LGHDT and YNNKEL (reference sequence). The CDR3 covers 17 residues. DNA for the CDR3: TGTGCCAGCAGTCAATTAGCGGGGGGGCCTGGGGCCAACGTCCTGACTTTC. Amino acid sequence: CASSQLAGGPGANVLTF.

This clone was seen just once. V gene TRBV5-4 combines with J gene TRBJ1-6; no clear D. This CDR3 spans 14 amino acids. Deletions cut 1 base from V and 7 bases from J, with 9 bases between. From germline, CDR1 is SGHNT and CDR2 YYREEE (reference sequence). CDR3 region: CASSLLRENSPLHF. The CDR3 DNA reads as TGTGCCAGCAGCTTGCTCCGAGAGAATTCACCCCTCCACTTT. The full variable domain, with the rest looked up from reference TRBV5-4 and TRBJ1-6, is ETGVTQSPTHLIKTRGQQVTLRCSSQSGHNTVSWYQQALGQGPQFIFQYYREEENGRGNFPPRFSGLQFPNYSSELNVNALELDDSALYLCASSLLRENSPLHFGNGTRLTVT.

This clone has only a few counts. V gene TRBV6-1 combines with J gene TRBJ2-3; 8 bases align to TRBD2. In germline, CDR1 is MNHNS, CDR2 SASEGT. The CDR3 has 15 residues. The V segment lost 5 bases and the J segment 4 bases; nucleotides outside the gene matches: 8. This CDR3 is CASSSPPGGADTQYF. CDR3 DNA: TGTGCCAGCAGTTCCCCTCCGGGGGGGGCAGATACGCAGTATTTT.